Listed below are T cell receptor beta chains from one sample, sequenced in a study of shared clonotypes between healthy human individuals. Sequenced by immunoSEQ multiplex PCR; TCRdb stores in-frame clones only, minus some. The sample lists about 590,000 clones; around 95% were seen once. Material: naive CD8+ T cells sorted from blood. These receptors came from a woman under 40 in good health. Both conserved end residues are part of each CDR3. D genes are given only for firm matches. The listing skips clone size in some rows; elsewhere it reads once, few, many or a size class.

j_call d_call clone_size v_call cdr3_aa cdr3_nt
TRBJ2-7 TRBD2 NA TRBV27 CASRPGTSYEQYF TGTGCCAGCAGGCCCGGGACTAGCTACGAGCAGTACTTC
TRBJ2-6 NA once TRBV28 CASNQGTGANVLTF TGTGCCAGCAACCAGGGGACTGGGGCCAACGTCCTGACTTTC
TRBJ2-1 NA NA TRBV6-5 CASSYSFSFSYNEQFF TGTGCCAGCAGTTACAGCTTTTCCTTCTCCTACAATGAGCAGTTCTTC
TRBJ2-7 NA NA TRBV29-1 CSVDGGLPYEQYF TGCAGCGTTGACGGCGGGCTTCCCTACGAGCAGTACTTC
TRBJ2-7 NA NA TRBV6-6 CASSAGQFYEQYF TGTGCCAGCAGCGCGGGACAGTTCTACGAGCAGTACTTC
TRBJ2-7 TRBD1 NA TRBV2 CASSESGTGSRDEQYF TGTGCCAGCAGTGAATCGGGGACAGGGTCTAGGGACGAGCAGTACTTC
TRBJ2-7 NA once TRBV6-5 CASSYKGEGYEQYF TGTGCCAGCAGTTACAAGGGGGAAGGCTACGAGCAGTACTTC
TRBJ2-5 NA NA TRBV6-5 CASTAGLEQYF TGTGCCAGCACGGCAGGGCTTGAGCAGTACTTC
TRBJ2-1 NA NA TRBV29-1 CSVEFPGSYNEQFF TGCAGCGTTGAATTTCCGGGGTCCTACAATGAGCAGTTCTTC
TRBJ2-7 NA NA TRBV6-1 CASSERSVIVYEQYF TGTGCCAGCAGTGAAAGGTCAGTTATTGTCTACGAGCAGTACTTC
TRBJ1-5 NA NA TRBV14 CASSPRGYGQPQHF TGTGCCAGCAGCCCTAGGGGGTACGGTCAGCCCCAGCATTTT
TRBJ2-5 NA once TRBV15 CATSRVLTYQETQYF TGTGCCACCAGCAGAGTTTTAACCTACCAAGAGACCCAGTACTTC
TRBJ2-7 NA NA TRBV5-4 CASSLRDRGLAGAYEQYF TGTGCCAGCAGCTTGAGGGACAGGGGTTTAGCGGGAGCCTACGAGCAGTACTTC
TRBJ2-7 NA NA TRBV20-1 CSARPTYEQYF TGCAGTGCTCGTCCCACCTACGAGCAGTACTTC
TRBJ2-2 NA NA TRBV6-1 CASSEFTGTVNTGELFF TGTGCCAGCAGTGAATTCACCGGGACGGTAAACACCGGGGAGCTGTTTTTT
TRBJ2-1 NA NA TRBV2 CASTPLSQGFTNEQFF TGTGCCAGCACCCCCCTTAGCCAAGGGTTCACCAATGAGCAGTTCTTC
TRBJ2-6 NA NA TRBV11-2 CASSLDRGYPPNSGANVLTF TGTGCCAGCAGCTTAGATAGAGGGTATCCGCCGAACTCTGGGGCCAACGTCCTGACTTTC
TRBJ2-7 NA NA TRBV18 CASSSPRGGIYEQYF TGTGCCAGCTCATCGCCGAGAGGGGGTATCTACGAGCAGTACTTC
TRBJ1-1 TRBD1 NA TRBV27 CASSLSQLTGATEAFF TGTGCCAGCAGTTTATCTCAATTAACAGGGGCCACTGAAGCTTTCTTT
TRBJ2-5 TRBD1 NA TRBV13 CASRLQGARETQYF TGTGCCAGCAGATTACAGGGGGCGAGAGAGACCCAGTACTTC
TRBJ2-7 TRBD2 NA TRBV10-2 CASSPAGEWKQYF TGCGCCAGCAGTCCGGCGGGAGAGTGGAAGCAGTACTTC
TRBJ1-2 NA NA TRBV13 CASSSSGTHGYTF TGTGCCAGCAGTTCATCCGGGACCCATGGCTACACCTTC
TRBJ2-7 TRBD2 NA TRBV11-2 CASSRLAGFYEQYF TGTGCCAGCAGCCGACTAGCGGGATTCTACGAGCAGTACTTC
TRBJ1-2 NA NA TRBV6-5 CASTPNPNYGYTF TGTGCCAGCACCCCGAACCCGAACTATGGCTACACCTTC
TRBJ2-3 NA once TRBV11-2 CASSLPGVPDTQYF TGTGCCAGCAGCCTACCTGGCGTCCCAGATACGCAGTATTTT
TRBJ2-7 NA NA TRBV27 CASSLSGLSYEQYF TGTGCCAGCAGTTTATCTGGACTGTCCTACGAGCAGTACTTC
TRBJ2-2 NA NA TRBV28 CASTLGGGELFF TGTGCCAGCACCCTTGGAGGCGGGGAGCTGTTTTTT
TRBJ1-2 NA NA TRBV6-1 CASSVQVPRANYGYTF TGTGCCAGCAGTGTACAGGTCCCCAGGGCCAACTATGGCTACACCTTC
TRBJ2-1 TRBD1 NA TRBV9 CASSASGTGVYNEQFF TGTGCCAGCAGCGCCTCCGGGACAGGGGTCTACAATGAGCAGTTCTTC
TRBJ1-1 NA NA TRBV11-2 CASSLEDGRSQNTEAFF TGTGCCAGCAGCTTAGAAGACGGGCGATCTCAGAACACTGAAGCTTTCTTT
TRBJ2-1 NA NA TRBV2 CASSEDATGRGNEQFF TGTGCCAGCAGTGAGGATGCTACAGGCCGGGGGAATGAGCAGTTCTTC
TRBJ2-7 TRBD2 NA TRBV15 CATSRGTSGRSEQYF TGTGCCACCAGCAGAGGGACTAGCGGGAGGAGCGAGCAGTACTTC
TRBJ1-5 NA NA TRBV4-1 CASSQEGDWSNQPQHF TGCGCCAGCAGCCAAGAAGGGGACTGGAGCAATCAGCCCCAGCATTTT
TRBJ2-7 TRBD2 NA TRBV28 CASSDSGRVPYEQYF TGTGCCAGCAGTGATAGCGGGAGGGTCCCCTACGAGCAGTACTTC
TRBJ1-5 NA NA TRBV10-2 CASSWDSNQPQHF TGCGCCAGCAGTTGGGATAGCAATCAGCCCCAGCATTTT
TRBJ2-7 NA few TRBV6-5 CASSYSKALYEQYF TGTGCCAGCAGTTACTCGAAGGCCTTGTACGAGCAGTACTTC
TRBJ2-7 NA NA TRBV6-1 CASNKTPLSSYEQYF TGTGCCAGCAATAAGACTCCTCTAAGCTCCTACGAGCAGTACTTC
TRBJ2-7 NA once TRBV29-1 CSVGGASEQYF TGCAGCGTTGGGGGGGCCAGCGAGCAGTACTTC
TRBJ2-7 NA NA TRBV27 CASSLTKSYEQYF TGTGCCAGCAGTCTGACCAAGTCCTACGAGCAGTACTTC
TRBJ2-7 NA NA TRBV27 CASRPQTGYEQYF TGTGCCAGCAGACCCCAAACAGGTTACGAGCAGTACTTC
TRBJ1-5 NA NA TRBV27 CASSSGTSPQHF TGTGCCAGCAGTTCAGGGACAAGCCCCCAGCATTTT
TRBJ2-1 NA NA TRBV7-8 CASSPSGGSYNEQFF TGTGCCAGCAGCCCCTCGGGCGGGTCATACAATGAGCAGTTCTTC
TRBJ2-1 NA NA TRBV27 CASSPLGLSNEQFF TGTGCCAGCAGCCCACTTGGATTAAGCAATGAGCAGTTCTTC
TRBJ2-7 TRBD2 NA TRBV19 CASSGSGYEQYF TGTGCCAGTTCGGGTAGCGGGTACGAGCAGTACTTC
TRBJ1-2 NA NA TRBV25-1 CASSDQTRTDFSYGYTF TGTGCCAGCAGTGACCAGACCCGGACAGACTTTAGCTATGGCTACACCTTC
TRBJ1-5 NA NA TRBV4-1 CASSQDPSDSNQPQHF TGCGCCAGCAGCCAGGATCCGAGCGATAGCAATCAGCCCCAGCATTTT
TRBJ2-5 NA NA TRBV7-9 CASTRREASEQYF TGTGCCAGCACCCGCCGTGAAGCTAGTGAGCAGTACTTC
TRBJ2-5 NA NA TRBV15 CATSRDRGETQYF TGTGCCACCAGCAGAGACAGGGGAGAGACCCAGTACTTC